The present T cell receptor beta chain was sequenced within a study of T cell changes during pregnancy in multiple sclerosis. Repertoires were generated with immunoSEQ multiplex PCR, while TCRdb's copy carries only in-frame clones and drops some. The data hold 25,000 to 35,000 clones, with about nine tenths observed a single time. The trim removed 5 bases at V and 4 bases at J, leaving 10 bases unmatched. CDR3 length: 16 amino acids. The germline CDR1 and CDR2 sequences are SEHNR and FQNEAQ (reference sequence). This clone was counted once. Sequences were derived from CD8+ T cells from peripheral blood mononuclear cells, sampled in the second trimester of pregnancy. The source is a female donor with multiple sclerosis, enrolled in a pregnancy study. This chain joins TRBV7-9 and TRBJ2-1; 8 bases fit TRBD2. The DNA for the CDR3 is TGTGCCAGCAGCCCTGAGCTAGCGGGCCCTTACAATGAGCAGTTCTTC. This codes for CASSPELAGPYNEQFF.